This T cell receptor (beta chain) was captured by sequencing in a study of OX40 agonist ivuxolimab in advanced cancers. Across the whole study: Across the patients, intravenous ivuxolimab was delivered every 2 weeks at 0.01 to 10 mg/kg.

V was trimmed by 5 bases and J by 1 base, leaving 18 bases between them. This CDR3 contains 17 residues. CDR1 and CDR2 (germline): SGHVS, FQNEAQ. The repertoire was sequenced with immunoSEQ multiplex PCR; TCRdb's copy has only in-frame clones and lacks some. The table lists about 75,000 clones, around 86% of them singletons. With regard to this clone: As yet, its antigen is unknown.

General study findings and limits: Some of the nonresponding patients also showed low levels of normalized T-cell clonal expansion.

The chain couples TRBV7-8 to TRBJ2-1; weak D call: TRBD2 (5 bases). The origin of this receptor is an adult with an advanced solid tumor such as melanoma, head and neck, liver or kidney cancer. Specimen: CD4+ or CD8+ T cells sorted from blood, collected in a trial of the OX40 agonist ivuxolimab. The CDR3 here is CASSPGSWGDSYNEQFF. CDR3 DNA: TGTGCCAGCAGCCCCGGTTCGTGGGGAGATTCCTACAATGAGCAGTTCTTC.